The T cell receptor (beta chain) under discussion was sequenced for a study of blood T cells in healthy people across ages. The junction had 5 bases not matched to a gene; V was cut back by 3 bases and J by 6 bases. The CDR3 totals 14 residues. Notes on this clonotype: What it binds is not known.

Whole-study results and caveats: Across the age range, TCR beta diversity per million T cells fell in a roughly linear way.

A J-beta primer mix and a sample-barcoded 5' primer were used in a second PCR of about 7 to 12 cycles. TCRdb reprocessed the 5' RACE reads via MiXCR and lists one record per CDR3 protein. The repertoire holds about 1.8 million distinct CDR3 sequences, with less than 50% as singletons. The sequence came from a woman in her thirties or forties in good health. The rearrangement uses TRBV12-3 or TRBV12-4 and TRBJ2-7; TRBD1 matches at 10 bases. Sequenced material: blood. Here the CDR3 reads CASSFMGQGCEQYF. The CDR3 nucleotides read TGTGCCAGCAGTTTTATGGGACAGGGGTGCGAGCAGTACTTC.